A selection of T cell receptor beta chains follows, all from one sample in a study of T cell responses to AZD1222 COVID-19 vaccine. Measured with immunoSEQ multiplex PCR; TCRdb has only the in-frame clones, and not every one. This repertoire shows roughly 140,000 clones, 90% to 95% found once; its top ten account for less than 15%. Sequencing was performed on peripheral blood, taken after recovery from COVID-19. The receptors shown here come from an adult who had recovered from COVID-19. Both conserved end residues are part of each CDR3. The order of the fields is CDR3 protein, CDR3 DNA, D gene, clone size, V gene, J gene. D genes are given only for firm matches. Clone size is shown for a subset of rows, as once, few, many or a class of expanded clone.

CDR3: CASSPGRGMNTEAFF
DNA: TGTGCCAGCAGCCCGGGACGCGGGATGAACACTGAAGCTTTCTTT
D: NA
size: NA
V: TRBV7-9
J: TRBJ1-1

CDR3: CASSLEGAGGKNIQYF
DNA: TGTGCCAGCAGCTTAGAGGGGGCCGGAGGCAAAAACATTCAGTACTTC
D: TRBD1
size: NA
V: TRBV7-6
J: TRBJ2-4

CDR3: CASSLRPETQYF
DNA: TGTGCCAGCAGTTTGCGCCCGGAGACCCAGTACTTC
D: NA
size: NA
V: TRBV12-3/TRBV12-4
J: TRBJ2-5

CDR3: CASSLVGGSTDTQYF
DNA: TGTGCCAGCAGCTTAGTCGGGGGGAGCACAGATACGCAGTATTTT
D: TRBD2
size: NA
V: TRBV11-2
J: TRBJ2-3

CDR3: CASSLSETGVTGELFF
DNA: TGTGCCAGCAGTTTATCCGAGACAGGGGTTACCGGGGAGCTGTTTTTT
D: TRBD1
size: NA
V: TRBV28
J: TRBJ2-2

CDR3: CAPTGERVYEQYF
DNA: TGTGCCCCAACGGGGGAAAGGGTCTACGAGCAGTACTTC
D: NA
size: NA
V: TRBV6-5
J: TRBJ2-7

CDR3: CASMGDSYNSPLHF
DNA: TGTGCCAGTATGGGTGATTCCTATAATTCACCCCTCCACTTT
D: NA
size: NA
V: TRBV19
J: TRBJ1-6

CDR3: CAISLQTGVDYGYTF
DNA: TGTGCCATCAGCCTCCAAACGGGGGTGGACTATGGCTACACCTTC
D: NA
size: NA
V: TRBV10-3
J: TRBJ1-2

CDR3: CASRRDGELFF
DNA: TGTGCCAGCAGACGCGACGGGGAGCTGTTTTTT
D: NA
size: NA
V: TRBV2
J: TRBJ2-2

CDR3: CASSFYPSGVSYNEQFF
DNA: TGTGCCAGCAGCTTCTATCCTAGCGGGGTCTCCTACAATGAGCAGTTCTTC
D: TRBD2
size: NA
V: TRBV13
J: TRBJ2-1

CDR3: CASTWTGRTDTQYF
DNA: TGTGCCAGCACATGGACAGGGCGCACAGATACGCAGTATTTT
D: TRBD1
size: once
V: TRBV6-5
J: TRBJ2-3

CDR3: CASSLRRDGKNIQYF
DNA: TGTGCCAGCAGCCTCCGGAGGGACGGGAAAAACATTCAGTACTTC
D: NA
size: NA
V: TRBV11-2
J: TRBJ2-4

CDR3: CASSEDGGAADTQYF
DNA: TGTGCCAGCAGTGAAGATGGGGGGGCCGCAGATACGCAGTATTTT
D: NA
size: NA
V: TRBV6-1
J: TRBJ2-3

CDR3: CASSQSRTFSGNTIYF
DNA: TGTGCCAGCAGCCAATCTAGAACGTTCTCTGGAAACACCATATATTTT
D: NA
size: NA
V: TRBV3-1/TRBV3-2
J: TRBJ1-3